This is a list of T cell receptor beta chains from one sample in a study of glioma-infiltrating T cells after dendritic cell vaccination. Assay used: immunoSEQ multiplex PCR; TCRdb lists only in-frame clones, some missing. The table has tens of thousands of clones, approximately 83% seen once. Sample: blood, taken before dendritic cell vaccination. The receptor source for this set is a human donor with glioblastoma. The CDR3 runs from the conserved cysteine through the conserved F or W. Fields, in order: V gene, D gene, J gene, clone size, CDR3 protein, CDR3 DNA. A D gene is named only where the DNA matches it firmly. Only some rows state a clone size, as once, few, many or a class for expanded clones.

TRBV11-3	-	TRBJ2-7	-	CASSFSPRDEQYF	TGTGCCAGCAGCTTCTCCCCGAGGGACGAGCAGTACTTC
TRBV4-3	TRBD1	TRBJ1-1	-	CASSRDRGYTEAFF	TGCGCCAGCAGCCGGGACAGGGGATACACTGAAGCTTTCTTT
TRBV19	TRBD1	TRBJ1-4	-	CASIPRHRGNEKLFF	TGTGCCAGTATCCCTCGTCACAGGGGAAATGAAAAACTGTTTTTT
TRBV9	-	TRBJ2-7	-	CASSVDSSSYEQYF	TGTGCCAGCAGCGTAGATTCCAGCTCCTACGAGCAGTACTTC
TRBV7-9	-	TRBJ2-3	-	CASSDDWVWQYF	TGTGCCAGCAGTGACGACTGGGTCTGGCAGTATTTT
TRBV11-2	-	TRBJ1-2	once	CASSPLVGSSRGYTF	TGTGCCAGCAGCCCGCTGGTGGGCAGTAGTAGGGGCTACACCTTC
TRBV5-1	-	TRBJ1-2	-	CASSPEGAGGYTF	TGCGCCAGCAGCCCGGAAGGGGCAGGGGGCTACACCTTC
TRBV27	TRBD2	TRBJ2-7	-	CASSWTGGIYEQYF	TGTGCCAGCAGTTGGACGGGGGGGATCTACGAGCAGTACTTC
TRBV30	TRBD1	TRBJ2-5	-	CAGTDRAFGETQYF	TGTGCCGGAACCGACAGGGCGTTCGGGGAGACCCAGTACTTC
TRBV11-2	TRBD1	TRBJ1-6	once	CASSLEGTGGSPLHF	TGTGCCAGCAGCTTAGAAGGGACAGGGGGGTCACCCCTCCACTTT
TRBV18	TRBD1	TRBJ2-5	-	CASSPLDRDRQETQYF	TGTGCCAGCTCACCCCTAGACAGGGACCGACAAGAGACCCAGTACTTC
TRBV7-3	-	TRBJ1-2	few	CASSLTPRAGKNGYTF	TGTGCCAGCAGCTTAACTCCTCGGGCAGGGAAGAATGGCTACACCTTC
TRBV11-3	TRBD1	TRBJ1-4	-	CASSLGRGDEKLFF	TGTGCCAGCAGCTTAGGCAGGGGGGATGAAAAACTGTTTTTT
TRBV7-6	TRBD1	TRBJ1-1	-	CASSLAPGGTGAVAEAFF	TGTGCCAGCAGCTTAGCCCCCGGGGGGACAGGGGCGGTGGCTGAAGCTTTCTTT
TRBV19	TRBD1	TRBJ2-7	-	CASSPDPGGSYEQYF	TGTGCCAGTAGTCCCGACCCAGGGGGCTCCTACGAGCAGTACTTC
TRBV20-1	-	TRBJ2-7	-	CSARLGLEQYF	TGCAGTGCTAGACTGGGCCTCGAGCAGTACTTC
TRBV5-5	-	TRBJ2-5	-	CASSLDRNQETQYF	TGTGCCAGCAGCTTGGACAGGAACCAAGAGACCCAGTACTTC
TRBV19	-	TRBJ1-4	once	CAAGFGEKLFF	TGTGCGGCGGGGTTCGGCGAAAAACTGTTTTTT
TRBV5-1	-	TRBJ1-2	once	CASKEPSGNGYTF	TGCGCCAGCAAGGAGCCTTCTGGTAATGGCTACACCTTC
TRBV10-2	TRBD1	TRBJ1-2	-	CASSESLRGLYGYTF	TGCGCCAGCAGTGAGAGCCTCAGGGGGCTTTATGGCTACACCTTC
TRBV10-3	-	TRBJ1-1	once	CAISERGNTEAFF	TGTGCCATCAGTGAGAGGGGGAACACTGAAGCTTTCTTT
TRBV6-5	-	TRBJ1-1	-	CASSYYRDNYEAFF	TGTGCCAGCAGTTATTACCGGGACAACTATGAAGCTTTCTTT
TRBV10-2	TRBD2	TRBJ2-2	-	CASSGGLAGGINFSGELFF	TGCGCCAGCAGTGGGGGACTAGCGGGAGGGATCAACTTCTCCGGGGAGCTGTTTTTT
TRBV5-1	-	TRBJ1-6	-	CASSETYRIVDSPLHF	TGCGCCAGCAGCGAAACCTACAGGATAGTTGATTCACCCCTCCACTTT
TRBV6-4	TRBD2	TRBJ2-3	-	CASSDGTSPTDTQYF	TGTGCCAGCAGTGACGGGACTAGCCCCACAGATACGCAGTATTTT
TRBV7-6	TRBD1	TRBJ1-4	-	CASSSEDSGGLNEKLFF	TGTGCCAGCAGCTCCGAAGACTCAGGGGGCCTAAATGAAAAACTGTTTTTT
TRBV11-2	TRBD2	TRBJ2-5	few	CASSPTSGVGTQYF	TGTGCCAGCAGCCCGACTAGCGGGGTTGGGACCCAGTACTTC
TRBV7-2	-	TRBJ2-4	-	CASSLASGDRIQYF	TGTGCCAGCAGCTTAGCTTCAGGGGACCGCATTCAGTACTTC
TRBV2	TRBD2	TRBJ2-3	-	CASSEGGLDIDTQYF	TGTGCCAGCAGTGAAGGGGGACTAGATATAGATACGCAGTATTTT
TRBV6-5	TRBD2	TRBJ2-3	-	CASRPSGGDTQYF	TGTGCCAGCAGGCCTAGCGGGGGAGATACGCAGTATTTT
TRBV7-9	TRBD1	TRBJ2-1	-	CASSSLGTGRLVGYNEQFF	TGTGCCAGCAGCTCCCTTGGGACAGGAAGGTTGGTAGGGTACAATGAGCAGTTCTTC
TRBV30	TRBD1	TRBJ2-7	-	CAWSVRQGAIHEQYF	TGTGCCTGGAGTGTGCGGCAGGGGGCGATCCACGAGCAGTACTTC
TRBV19	TRBD1	TRBJ1-1	-	CACRGWNTEAFF	TGTGCCTGCAGGGGGTGGAACACTGAAGCTTTCTTT
TRBV7-9	TRBD2	TRBJ2-1	-	CASSYTSGGSNEQFF	TGTGCCAGCAGCTATACTAGCGGGGGGAGTAATGAGCAGTTCTTC
TRBV7-9	-	TRBJ1-5	-	CASSPNWPGRIQPQHF	TGTGCCAGCAGCCCAAACTGGCCAGGGCGTATTCAGCCCCAGCATTTT
TRBV27	TRBD2	TRBJ2-7	-	CASSQKRGPYEQYF	TGTGCCAGCAGCCAGAAGCGGGGACCCTACGAGCAGTACTTC
TRBV11-3	TRBD1	TRBJ1-1	few	CASSLGQGAPSNTEAFF	TGTGCCAGCAGCTTAGGTCAGGGGGCTCCGTCGAACACTGAAGCTTTCTTT
TRBV5-1	TRBD1	TRBJ1-1	-	CASSSGQGAFF	TGCGCCAGCAGCTCGGGACAGGGAGCTTTCTTT
TRBV7-7	-	TRBJ2-7	-	CASSRDISREQYF	TGTGCTAGCAGCCGGGACATCTCGAGGGAGCAGTACTTC
TRBV11-3	TRBD1	TRBJ1-2	-	CASSLRTGATLYYGYTF	TGTGCCAGCAGCTTACGGACAGGGGCCACTTTATACTATGGCTACACCTTC
TRBV9	TRBD2	TRBJ2-1	-	CASSSSPGTSGDNEQFF	TGTGCCAGCAGCTCCTCCCCCGGGACTAGCGGAGACAATGAGCAGTTCTTC
TRBV4-2	TRBD2	TRBJ2-2	once	CASSRGGTGELFF	TGTGCCAGCAGCCGGGGGGGCACCGGGGAGCTGTTTTTT
TRBV29-1	-	TRBJ1-4	-	CSVSFATNEKLFF	TGCAGCGTGTCCTTTGCAACTAATGAAAAACTGTTTTTT
TRBV30	TRBD2	TRBJ2-1	-	CAWRAGGSYNEQFF	TGTGCCTGGAGAGCGGGAGGGTCCTACAATGAGCAGTTCTTC
TRBV5-4	TRBD1	TRBJ2-3	once	CASSLRWDRGRKDTQYF	TGTGCCAGCAGCCTACGATGGGACAGGGGGCGGAAAGATACGCAGTATTTT
TRBV5-1	-	TRBJ1-2	once	CASSTDRNGYTF	TGCGCCAGCAGCACCGACAGGAATGGCTACACCTTC
TRBV5-6	TRBD2	TRBJ2-1	-	CASSLKASGRYNEQFF	TGTGCCAGCAGCTTGAAGGCTAGCGGACGATACAATGAGCAGTTCTTC
TRBV7-9	TRBD1	TRBJ2-5	-	CASSPHPGQGGSETQYF	TGTGCCAGCAGCCCCCACCCGGGACAGGGAGGGTCAGAGACCCAGTACTTC